Described below is a single TCR beta chain sequence and its context. The antigen is unknown. This record comes from a study of shared clonotypes between healthy human individuals. Study-wide points: Apart from blood, nothing was sampled; tissue repertoires likely differ. Around 5% of naive CD4 clonotypes were common to several donors.

Generated by immunoSEQ multiplex PCR, the TCRdb table keeps only in-frame clones and is missing some. Of millions of clones listed, approximately 90% were seen once; the top ten hold about 0.13%. The CDR3 is made up of 12 amino acids. From germline, CDR1 is SGHAT and CDR2 FQNNGV. V gave up 3 bases and J gave up 7 bases, with 7 bases separating them. From CD4+ cells came CD45RA+ naive and CD45RA-negative memory subsets. This chain connects TRBV11-2 to TRBJ1-3; TRBD1 might be the D (5 bases). This sequence originates from a man in his late teens or twenties in good health. Sample: naive CD4+ T cells sorted from blood. Noted subset: CD45RA+ positively selected. The CDR3: CASSFGANTIYF. The CDR3 bases are TGTGCCAGCAGCTTCGGGGCGAACACCATATATTTT. Using reference TRBV11-2 and TRBJ1-3 for the parts outside the CDR3, the full variable domain is EAGVAQSPRYKIIEKRQSVAFWCNPISGHATLYWYQQILGQGPKLLIQFQNNGVVDDSQLPKDRFSAERLKGVDSTLKIQPAKLEDSAVYLCASSFGANTIYFGEGSWLTVV.